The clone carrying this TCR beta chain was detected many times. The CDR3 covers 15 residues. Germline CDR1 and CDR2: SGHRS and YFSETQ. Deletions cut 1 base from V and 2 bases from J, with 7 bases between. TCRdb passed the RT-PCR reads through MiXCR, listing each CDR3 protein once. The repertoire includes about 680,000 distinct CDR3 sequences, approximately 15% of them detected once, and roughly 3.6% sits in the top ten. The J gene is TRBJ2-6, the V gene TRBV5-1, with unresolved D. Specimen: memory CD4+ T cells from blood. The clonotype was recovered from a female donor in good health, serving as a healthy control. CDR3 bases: TGCGCCAGCAGCTTGACGGCGGCTGGGGCCAACGTCCTGACTTTC. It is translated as CASSLTAAGANVLTF. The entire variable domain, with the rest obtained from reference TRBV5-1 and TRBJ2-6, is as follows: KAGVTQTPRYLIKTRGQQVTLSCSPISGHRSVSWYQQTPGQGLQFLFEYFSETQRNKGNFPGRFSGRQFSNSRSEMNVSTLELGDSALYLCASSLTAAGANVLTFGAGSRLTVL.